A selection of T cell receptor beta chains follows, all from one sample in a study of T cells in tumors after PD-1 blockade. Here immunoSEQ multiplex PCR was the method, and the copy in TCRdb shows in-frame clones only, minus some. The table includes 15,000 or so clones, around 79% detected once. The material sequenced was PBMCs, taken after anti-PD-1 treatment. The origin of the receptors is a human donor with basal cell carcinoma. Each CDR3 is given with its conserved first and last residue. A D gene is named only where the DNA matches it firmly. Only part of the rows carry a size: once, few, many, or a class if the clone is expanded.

TGTGCCAGCAGCCTACCCGGATTTGAGCAGTTCTTC	CASSLPGFEQFF	NA	NA	TRBV3-1/TRBV3-2	TRBJ2-1
TGTGCCAGCAGCGAGGGACAGGGAGCCTACGAGCAGTACTTC	CASSEGQGAYEQYF	TRBD1	few	TRBV9	TRBJ2-7
TGTGCCAGCAGTGACTCGAATTACGTTTCAAATGAGCAGTTCTTC	CASSDSNYVSNEQFF	NA	NA	TRBV6-4	TRBJ2-1
TGTGCCAGCGAGGGGCAGGAGAGGCGAGCTTTCTTT	CASEGQERRAFF	NA	NA	TRBV28	TRBJ1-1
TGCGCCAGCAGCTTCAGTGGACTAGCGGGACAAAATGAGCAGTTCTTC	CASSFSGLAGQNEQFF	TRBD2	NA	TRBV5-1	TRBJ2-1
TGTGCCAGCAGCCCTCCAAGTTGGGGAACAGGGGGTAAGAAGGAGCAGTTCTTC	CASSPPSWGTGGKKEQFF	TRBD1	NA	TRBV9	TRBJ2-1
TGTGCCAGCAGGATCAATAATGAAAAACTGTTTTTT	CASRINNEKLFF	NA	NA	TRBV5-5	TRBJ1-4
TGTGCCAGCAGCGTATCCGTAACTCAGACAGATACGCAGTATTTT	CASSVSVTQTDTQYF	NA	NA	TRBV9	TRBJ2-3
TGTCCCCGCTGTGATGGGTGGGCGCGGGTGGGGAGCTCCTACAATGAGCAGTTCTTC	CPRCDGWARVGSSYNEQFF	NA	NA	TRBV2	TRBJ2-1
TGTGCCAGCAGCTTAGGTGCGGGATTGGAGACCCAGTACTTC	CASSLGAGLETQYF	NA	once	TRBV7-2	TRBJ2-5
TGCGCCAGCAGCTTACAGGGGTTTCGGGAAAAACTGTTTTTT	CASSLQGFREKLFF	TRBD1	NA	TRBV5-1	TRBJ1-4
TGTGCCAGCAGCTCCTCGGGCCCCAGGGGCACAGATACGCAGTATTTT	CASSSSGPRGTDTQYF	NA	NA	TRBV5-4	TRBJ2-3
TGTGCCAGCAGTGAGGGACTAGCGGGAGCTTGGACCGGGGAGCTGTTTTTT	CASSEGLAGAWTGELFF	TRBD2	NA	TRBV6-1	TRBJ2-2
TGTGCCAGCAGTCAACTGGTGGGATTTGGAAACACCATATATTTT	CASSQLVGFGNTIYF	NA	NA	TRBV6-5	TRBJ1-3
TGTGCCAGCAGCTTGGTCGGCGGGGCACAAGAGACCCAGTACTTC	CASSLVGGAQETQYF	NA	NA	TRBV5-4	TRBJ2-5
TGCAGCGTTGATCCTAGCGGAGACTCCTACGAGCAGTACTTC	CSVDPSGDSYEQYF	TRBD2	NA	TRBV29-1	TRBJ2-7
TGTGCCAGCATAGCGCGGGGCGCAATGAACACTGAAGCTTTCTTT	CASIARGAMNTEAFF	NA	NA	TRBV27	TRBJ1-1
TGTGCCAGCAGCAAAGCGGAGGGGCGGGAGGAGGTCACTGAAGCTTTCTTT	CASSKAEGREEVTEAFF	NA	NA	TRBV21-1	TRBJ1-1
TGCGCCAGCAGCTTGGCGGGGGATACTGAAGCTTTCTTT	CASSLAGDTEAFF	NA	once	TRBV5-1	TRBJ1-1
TGCGCCAGCAGCTTGGGGGGGCGGGAGGATACGCAGTATTTT	CASSLGGREDTQYF	NA	NA	TRBV5-1	TRBJ2-3
TGTGCCAGCACCCCTGCTAGCGGGATATCTCTTCGGGAGCAGTTCTTC	CASTPASGISLREQFF	TRBD2	NA	TRBV7-9	TRBJ2-1
TGTGCCAGCAGCTTGGCCAGCCACCCTGGGGGCGAGCAGTACTTC	CASSLASHPGGEQYF	NA	NA	TRBV5-4	TRBJ2-7
TGTGCCAGCAGCCCCGGACTAGGCGCGAACACCGGGGAGCTGTTTTTT	CASSPGLGANTGELFF	TRBD2	NA	TRBV5-4	TRBJ2-2
TGTGCCAGTAGTAAAGGGTCTAGCAATCAGCCCCAGCATTTT	CASSKGSSNQPQHF	NA	NA	TRBV19	TRBJ1-5
TGTGCCAGCAGTTTATCTCTAGTACCCGGGGAGCTGTTTTTT	CASSLSLVPGELFF	NA	NA	TRBV27	TRBJ2-2
TGTGCCAGCAGTCCTTCTAGCGGCACCGGGGAGCTGTTTTTT	CASSPSSGTGELFF	TRBD2	NA	TRBV7-9	TRBJ2-2
TGCGCCAGCAGGGAAAGTTCTAGCACAGATACGCAGTATTTT	CASRESSSTDTQYF	NA	NA	TRBV5-1	TRBJ2-3
TGTGCCAGCAGTTTCCGGGACTTCCCCTACGAGCAGTACTTC	CASSFRDFPYEQYF	NA	NA	TRBV14	TRBJ2-7
TGTGCTAGTGGTTTGAGGAGGGATGATACGCAGTATTTT	CASGLRRDDTQYF	NA	NA	TRBV12-5	TRBJ2-3